This T cell receptor beta chain stems from a study of human T cells and chemical hapten exposure (dated by TCRdb to 2020 to 2022). About the investigation overall: For sensitization, 2% DPC in acetone was applied to a 2 cm by 2 cm area of upper inner arm skin. Nearly 30 alopecia patients gave blood for TCR sequencing at one to four time points (pre-sensitization, 2, 6 and 24 weeks). In alopecia patients, the study followed how the peripheral blood TCR repertoire changed in vivo over primary and secondary sensitization to diphenylcyclopropenone (DPC), a hapten. Blood samples were taken from patients before sensitization (week 0) and then at 2, 6 and about 24 weeks after DPC sensitization. Alopecia areata with under or over 50% scalp involvement, alopecia totalis and alopecia universalis were represented in the patient cohort, which was mostly female. Libraries were pooled for sequencing, and variation in per-sample TCR yields was attributed mainly to small differences in library volumes within the pool. Weekly therapeutic DPC doses were additionally applied to the scalp of patients throughout the approximately 23-week study period. Patch testing on the upper back used Finn chambers containing 0.01% DPC, with scoring done after 6 days according to International Contact Dermatitis Research Group standards.

CDR1 and CDR2, per the germline V gene, are SGDLS and YYNGEE. The CDR3 starts with the cysteine, ends with the phenylalanine, and has 14 residues. General conclusions and limits of the study: Significantly more large CDR3 similarity clusters were formed by expanded TCRs than by pre-sensitization or healthy control sets, consistent with antigen-driven responses. Because every patient had alopecia, a presumed autoimmune disease, the patients' immune response might differ from that of healthy individuals. Patch test score was positively correlated with the number of PT1 expanded TCRs, with significance at thresholds 8, 16 and 32 but not at 4. Repeated subsampling changed both the strength of the expansion versus patch-test correlation and the threshold at which the correlation became significant. DPC sensitization did not change how many TCRs were above 1 in 1000 frequency, and no evidence was found of alterations in global repertoire structure.

As to this clonotype: The antigen this receptor binds is unknown. The limits of the CDR3 on the DNA are not certain, so only TCRdb's listed CDR3 is given.

Library generation was performed with RACE. The sequencing machine was a NextSeq 500. During library preparation, unique molecular identifiers were attached to individual cDNA molecules so that TCRs could be counted in a quantitative, reproducible way. From each blood RNA sample, both TCR alpha and TCR beta chains were sequenced. In the paper's pipeline: Samples had a median of approximately 93,000 TCRs, with a range from roughly 20,000 to 690,600. V, J and CDR3 annotation of the TCR reads was performed with the Decombinator software suite. For the PS versus PT1 abundance plots, all samples were subsampled to the same number of TCRs (28,000). Expanded TCRs were defined as absent before sensitization and observed at least eight times at the 2-week time point. TCRdb reran the public reads through fastp at Q25 and MiXCR, keeping productive beta chains. Rows matching on CDR3 protein sequence are summarized as one entry with the most common DNA and genes. The V and J calls, along with clone size, are taken from TCRdb and not from the paper's own processing. A total of about 140,000 distinct CDR3 sequences appear in this sample, about 10% of them only once. The top ten hold under 1.5% of the sample.

The time point label here, explained by the study, means: patch test 2, 6 weeks after DPC sensitization. The treatment or condition label of this sample denotes: therapeutic diphenylcyclopropenone sensitization with weekly scalp DPC. At each patch-test visit, blood was drawn before the patch test was applied. Patients were eligible if aged 18 to 70, diagnosed with alopecia and judged suitable for DPC therapy, and pregnant patients were excluded. Total RNA was isolated from unfractionated whole blood collected in Tempus Blood RNA tubes. The source was whole blood, collected in connection with sensitization to the hapten diphenylcyclopropenone (DPC). The clonotype comes from a woman between 45 and 60 years old with alopecia areata. Some clones in this sample may be carry-over from other donors' samples. The rearrangement combines TRBV9 with TRBJ2-7; the D call of TRBD1 is as the table states it, not checked on the DNA. The CDR3 here reads CASSVGEGADRRYF.